The rows below give T cell receptor beta chains drawn from one sample of a study of breast tumors, draining lymph nodes, adjacent tissues. Via MiXCR, TCRdb re-called the multiplex PCR reads, giving one row per CDR3 protein. The sample gives more than 100,000 distinct CDR3 sequences, about 22% of which show up once; roughly 2.7% is in the top ten. The sample taken for sequencing was axillary lymph node tissue. The origin of the receptors is a female donor with breast cancer. Some clones in this sample may be carry-over from other donors' samples. CDR3s include the opening cysteine and the closing phenylalanine or tryptophan. The D gene is left open where the match is weak. A row's size may be missing; if present it is once, few, many or a size class.

cdr3_aa	cdr3_nt	clone_size	d_call	v_call	j_call
CASSQTSGSPREQYF	TGCGCCAGCAGCCAAACTAGCGGGAGCCCTAGAGAGCAGTACTTC	many	TRBD2	TRBV4-1	TRBJ2-7
CSARPPGGTNEKLFF	TGCAGTGCTAGACCCCCTGGGGGAACTAATGAAAAACTGTTTTTT	many	NA	TRBV20-1	TRBJ1-4
CAIAKRPYEQYF	TGTGCCATAGCCAAAAGGCCCTACGAGCAGTACTTC	many	NA	TRBV28	TRBJ2-7
CASSGVRGSYEQYF	TGTGCCAGCAGCGGGGTACGAGGGTCCTACGAGCAGTACTTC	many	NA	TRBV5-8	TRBJ2-7
CSAGLQGGGGLASTDTQYF	TGCAGTGCGGGCCTACAGGGCGGGGGGGGACTAGCGAGCACAGATACGCAGTATTTT	many	TRBD2	TRBV20-1	TRBJ2-3
CAISQGLGYEQYF	TGTGCCATCAGCCAGGGTCTTGGCTACGAGCAGTACTTC	many	NA	TRBV10-3	TRBJ2-7
CASSSGGRGADEQYF	TGCGCCAGCAGCTCGGGAGGCCGGGGGGCGGACGAGCAGTACTTC	once	NA	TRBV4-1	TRBJ2-7
CASSLVGDDTQYF	TGTGCCAGCAGCTTGGTGGGGGATGATACGCAGTATTTT	many	NA	TRBV5-8	TRBJ2-3
CASSEFGPDTQYF	TGTGCCAGCAGTGAATTCGGGCCAGATACGCAGTATTTT	few	NA	TRBV25-1	TRBJ2-3
CASSWTGRNTGELFF	TGTGCCAGCAGTTGGACAGGGCGGAACACCGGGGAGCTGTTTTTT	few	TRBD1	TRBV11-2	TRBJ2-2
CASSLGAGGPETQYF	TGCGCCAGCAGCTTAGGGGCGGGAGGGCCGGAGACCCAGTACTTC	many	TRBD2	TRBV5-1	TRBJ2-5
CAGGRRTGRRTDTQYF	TGTGCCGGTGGTCGCAGGACAGGGCGTCGGACAGATACGCAGTATTTT	NA	TRBD1	TRBV19	TRBJ2-3
CASSFSRNTEAFF	TGCGCCAGCAGCTTTTCGAGGAACACTGAAGCTTTCTTT	NA	NA	TRBV5-1	TRBJ1-1
CASSIAGQWGDYEQYF	TGTGCCAGTAGTATCGCAGGACAGTGGGGGGACTACGAGCAGTACTTC	many	NA	TRBV19	TRBJ2-7
CASSTTRQVYEQYF	TGTGCCAGCAGCACTACCCGACAGGTTTACGAGCAGTACTTC	many	NA	TRBV27	TRBJ2-7
CASSFGAGESYEQYF	TGTGCCAGCAGCTTCGGAGCGGGAGAGTCCTACGAGCAGTACTTC	many	TRBD2	TRBV5-4	TRBJ2-7
CASSGTTGAEDGELFF	TGTGCCAGCAGCGGCACCACAGGGGCGGAGGACGGGGAGCTGTTTTTT	NA	TRBD1	TRBV5-6	TRBJ2-2
CASSQDLGTYEQYF	TGTGCCAGCAGCCAAGATTTGGGAACCTACGAGCAGTACTTC	many	NA	TRBV3-2	TRBJ2-7
CSAAGLAGLNTGELFF	TGCAGCGCCGCCGGATTAGCGGGCCTGAACACCGGGGAGCTGTTTTTT	many	TRBD2	TRBV29-1	TRBJ2-2
CAISETGVSNTGELFF	TGTGCCATCAGTGAGACGGGGGTATCGAACACCGGGGAGCTGTTTTTT	many	NA	TRBV10-3	TRBJ2-2
CASSQVPGSEQYF	TGCGCCAGCAGCCAAGTTCCGGGAAGCGAGCAGTACTTC	many	NA	TRBV4-3	TRBJ2-7
CASRSGQGGSDTQYF	TGTGCCAGCAGGTCGGGACAGGGTGGGTCAGATACGCAGTATTTT	NA	TRBD1	TRBV28	TRBJ2-3